This T cell receptor (beta chain) was documented in a study of T cell changes during pregnancy in multiple sclerosis. The CDR3 loop spans 16 amino acids. V lost 1 base, J lost 2 bases, and 14 bases lay in between. The germline V gene has CDR1 SGHVS and CDR2 FQNEAQ. Sequenced by immunoSEQ multiplex PCR; TCRdb stores in-frame clones only, minus some. The data show about 48,000 clones, about 94% seen once. The clonotype was recovered from a female donor with multiple sclerosis, enrolled in a pregnancy study. The V and J genes are TRBV7-8 and TRBJ1-2; no clear D. This specimen consisted of CD4+ T cells from peripheral blood mononuclear cells, obtained in the first trimester of pregnancy. CDR3 amino acids: CASSLGLGEFNYGYTF. The DNA of the CDR3 is TGTGCCAGCAGCTTAGGGTTGGGCGAATTCAACTATGGCTACACCTTC.